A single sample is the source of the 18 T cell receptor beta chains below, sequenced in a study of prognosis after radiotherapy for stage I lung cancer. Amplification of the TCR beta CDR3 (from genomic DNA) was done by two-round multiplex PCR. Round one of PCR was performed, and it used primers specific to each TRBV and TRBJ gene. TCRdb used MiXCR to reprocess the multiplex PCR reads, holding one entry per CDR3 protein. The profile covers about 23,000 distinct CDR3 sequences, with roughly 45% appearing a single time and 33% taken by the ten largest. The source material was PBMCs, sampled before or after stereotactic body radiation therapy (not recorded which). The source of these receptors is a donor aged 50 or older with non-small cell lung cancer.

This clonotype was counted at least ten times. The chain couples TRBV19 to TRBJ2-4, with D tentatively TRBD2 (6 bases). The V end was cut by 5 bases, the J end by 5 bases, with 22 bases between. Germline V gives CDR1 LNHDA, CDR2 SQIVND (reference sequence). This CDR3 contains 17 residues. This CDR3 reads CASSGQGRRSGENIQYF. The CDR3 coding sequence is TGTGCCAGTAGTGGCCAGGGCAGACGCTCGGGGGAAAACATTCAGTACTTC.

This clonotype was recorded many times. The CDR3 nucleotides are TGTGCCAGCAGCTTGTTGGGGTATTCCTACAATGAGCAGTTCTTC. Its translation is CASSLLGYSYNEQFF. The V call is TRBV5-4, the J call TRBJ2-1; D remains unclear. This CDR3 comprises 15 residues. Germline V lookup: CDR1 SGHNT, CDR2 YYREEE (reference sequence). V was shortened by 1 base and J by 1 base, with 9 bases between the two germline ends.

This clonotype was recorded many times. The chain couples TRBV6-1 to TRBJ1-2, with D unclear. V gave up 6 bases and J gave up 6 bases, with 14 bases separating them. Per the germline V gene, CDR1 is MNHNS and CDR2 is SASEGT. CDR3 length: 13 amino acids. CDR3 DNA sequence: TGTGCCAGCAGCAACGTCAACTTTAATGGCTACACCTTC. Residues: CASSNVNFNGYTF.

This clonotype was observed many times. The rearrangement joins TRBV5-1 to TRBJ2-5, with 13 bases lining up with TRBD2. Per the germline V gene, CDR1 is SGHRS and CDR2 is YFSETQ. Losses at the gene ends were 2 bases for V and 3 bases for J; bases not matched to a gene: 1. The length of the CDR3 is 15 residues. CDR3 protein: CASSFGLAGEETQYF. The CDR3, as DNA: TGCGCCAGCAGCTTTGGACTAGCGGGGGAAGAGACCCAGTACTTC. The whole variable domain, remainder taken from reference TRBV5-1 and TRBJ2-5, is KAGVTQTPRYLIKTRGQQVTLSCSPISGHRSVSWYQQTPGQGLQFLFEYFSETQRNKGNFPGRFSGRQFSNSRSEMNVSTLELGDSALYLCASSFGLAGEETQYFGPGTRLLVL.

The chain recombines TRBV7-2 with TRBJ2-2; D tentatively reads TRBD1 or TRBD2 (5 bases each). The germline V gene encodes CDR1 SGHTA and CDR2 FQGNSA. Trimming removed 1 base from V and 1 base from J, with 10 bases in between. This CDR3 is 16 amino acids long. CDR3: CASSLVGVWNTGELFF. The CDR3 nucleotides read TGTGCCAGCAGCTTAGTGGGGGTCTGGAACACCGGGGAGCTGTTTTTT.

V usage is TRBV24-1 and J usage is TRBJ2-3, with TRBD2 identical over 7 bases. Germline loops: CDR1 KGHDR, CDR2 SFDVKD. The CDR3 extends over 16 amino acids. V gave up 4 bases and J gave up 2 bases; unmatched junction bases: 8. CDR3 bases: TGTGCCACCAGTGACCCACCAGCGGGATACACAGATACGCAGTATTTT. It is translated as CATSDPPAGYTDTQYF.

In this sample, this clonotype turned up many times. The CDR3 loop reads CASSQGRSGANVLTF. For the CDR3, the DNA is TGTGCCAGCAGCCAAGGTCGCTCTGGGGCCAACGTCCTGACTTTC. The gene calls are TRBV4-2 and TRBJ2-6; D is uncertain. The CDR3 is 15 residues long. V lost 1 base, J lost 0 bases, and 4 bases lay in between. Germline V CDR1 and CDR2: LGHNA, YNFKEQ.

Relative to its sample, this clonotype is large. The CDR3 reads CASSPRDRVNGYTF. The CDR3 coding sequence is TGTGCCAGCAGCCCCCGGGACAGGGTAAATGGCTACACCTTC. The chain combines TRBV7-2 with TRBJ1-2; 9 bases match TRBD1. The CDR3 has 14 amino acids. Germline CDR1 SGHTA, CDR2 FQGNSA. J was trimmed by 6 bases and V by 5 bases; bases with no gene match: 7.

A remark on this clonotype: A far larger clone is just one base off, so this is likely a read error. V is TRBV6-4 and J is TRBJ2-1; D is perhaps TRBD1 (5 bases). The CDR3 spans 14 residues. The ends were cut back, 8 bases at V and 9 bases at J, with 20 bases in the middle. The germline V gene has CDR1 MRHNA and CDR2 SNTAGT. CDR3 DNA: TGTGCCAGCGCCAGAAGGAAAGGGGCTAGTGAGCAGTTCTTC. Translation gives CASARRKGASEQFF.

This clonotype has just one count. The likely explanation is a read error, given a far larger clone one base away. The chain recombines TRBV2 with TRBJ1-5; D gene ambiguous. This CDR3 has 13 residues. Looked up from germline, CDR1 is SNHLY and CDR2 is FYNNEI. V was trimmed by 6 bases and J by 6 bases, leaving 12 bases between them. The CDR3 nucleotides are TGTGCCAGCAGCCGGAAAGGGCTTCAGCCCCAGCATTTT. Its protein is CASSRKGLQPQHF.

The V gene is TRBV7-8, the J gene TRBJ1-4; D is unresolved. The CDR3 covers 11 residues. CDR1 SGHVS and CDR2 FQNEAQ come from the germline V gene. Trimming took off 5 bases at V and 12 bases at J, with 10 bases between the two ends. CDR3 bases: TGTGCCAGCAGCCAAACAAGGGAACTGTTTTTT. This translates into CASSQTRELFF.

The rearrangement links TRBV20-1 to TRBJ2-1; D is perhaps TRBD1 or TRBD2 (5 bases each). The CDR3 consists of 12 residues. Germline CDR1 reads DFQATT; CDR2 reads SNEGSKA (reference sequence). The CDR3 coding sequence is TGCATTGCATCGAGGGGCTACAATGAGCAGTTCTTC. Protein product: CIASRGYNEQFF.

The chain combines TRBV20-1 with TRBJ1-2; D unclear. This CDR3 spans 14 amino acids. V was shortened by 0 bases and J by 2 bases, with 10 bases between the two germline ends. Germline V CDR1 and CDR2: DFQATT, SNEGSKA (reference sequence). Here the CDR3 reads CSARDLHVNYGYTF. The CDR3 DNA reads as TGCAGTGCTAGAGATCTCCACGTGAACTATGGCTACACCTTC.

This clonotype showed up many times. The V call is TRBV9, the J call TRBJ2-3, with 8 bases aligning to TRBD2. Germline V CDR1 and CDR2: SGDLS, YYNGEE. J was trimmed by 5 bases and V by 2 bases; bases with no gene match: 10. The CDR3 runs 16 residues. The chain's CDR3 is CASSVGLAGWVDTQYF. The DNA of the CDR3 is TGTGCCAGCAGCGTTGGTTTAGCGGGATGGGTAGATACGCAGTATTTT.

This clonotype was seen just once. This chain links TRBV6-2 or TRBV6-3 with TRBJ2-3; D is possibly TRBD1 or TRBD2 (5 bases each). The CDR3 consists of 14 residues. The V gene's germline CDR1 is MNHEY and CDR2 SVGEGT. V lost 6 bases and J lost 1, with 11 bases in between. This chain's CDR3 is CASRMGVGTDTQYF. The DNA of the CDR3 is TGTGCCAGCAGGATGGGGGTAGGCACAGATACGCAGTATTTT.

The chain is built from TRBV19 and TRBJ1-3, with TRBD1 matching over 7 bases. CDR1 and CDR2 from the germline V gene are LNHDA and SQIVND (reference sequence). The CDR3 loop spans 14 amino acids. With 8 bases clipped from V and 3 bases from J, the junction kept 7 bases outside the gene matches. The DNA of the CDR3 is TGTGCCAGTGCCCGCGGGGACAGTGGAAACACCATATATTTT. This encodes CASARGDSGNTIYF.

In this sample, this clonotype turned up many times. This CDR3 is CASSPPSVYEQYF. In DNA form, the CDR3 reads TGTGCCAGCTCACCACCCTCGGTCTACGAGCAGTACTTC. The rearrangement uses TRBV18 and TRBJ2-7; unclear D gene. The CDR3 spans 13 residues. Germline lookup yields CDR1 KGHSH and CDR2 LQKENI. V was clipped by 0 bases and J by 3 bases, with 6 bases between them.

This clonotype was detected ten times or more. This CDR3 is CASSPQGLGEKLFF. DNA of the CDR3: TGTGCCAGCTCACCACAGGGATTGGGTGAAAAACTGTTTTTT. The chain recombines TRBV18 with TRBJ1-4; D is undetermined. Trimming stripped 1 base from V and 7 bases from J, with 10 bases between. CDR3 size: 14 residues. From germline, CDR1 is KGHSH and CDR2 LQKENI.